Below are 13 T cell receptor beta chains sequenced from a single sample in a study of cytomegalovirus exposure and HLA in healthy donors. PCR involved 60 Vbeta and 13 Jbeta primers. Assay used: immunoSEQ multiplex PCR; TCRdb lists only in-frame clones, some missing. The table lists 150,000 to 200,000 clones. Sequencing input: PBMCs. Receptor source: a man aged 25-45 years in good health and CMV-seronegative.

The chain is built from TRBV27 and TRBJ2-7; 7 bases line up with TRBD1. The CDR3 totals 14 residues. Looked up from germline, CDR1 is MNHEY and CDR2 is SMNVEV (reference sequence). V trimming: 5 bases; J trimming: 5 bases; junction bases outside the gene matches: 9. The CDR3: CASSRIQGVHEQYF. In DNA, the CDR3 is TGTGCCAGCAGTCGGATTCAGGGGGTCCACGAGCAGTACTTC.

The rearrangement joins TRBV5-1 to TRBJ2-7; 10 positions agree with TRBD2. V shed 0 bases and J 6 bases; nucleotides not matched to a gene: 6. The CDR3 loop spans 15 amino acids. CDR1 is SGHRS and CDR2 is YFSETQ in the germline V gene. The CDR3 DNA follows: TGCGCCAGCAGCTTGGCTAGCGGGAGATCCCCCGAGCAGTACTTC. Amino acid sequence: CASSLASGRSPEQYF.

Written as DNA, the CDR3 is TGCGCCAGCAGCTTGGTAAGCAGGTACGAGCAGTACTTC. Amino acid sequence: CASSLVSRYEQYF. This chain links TRBV5-1 with TRBJ2-7; D ambiguous. The germline CDR1 and CDR2 sequences are SGHRS and YFSETQ. The length of the CDR3 is 13 residues. Trimming took off 0 bases at V and 4 bases at J, with 8 bases between the two ends.

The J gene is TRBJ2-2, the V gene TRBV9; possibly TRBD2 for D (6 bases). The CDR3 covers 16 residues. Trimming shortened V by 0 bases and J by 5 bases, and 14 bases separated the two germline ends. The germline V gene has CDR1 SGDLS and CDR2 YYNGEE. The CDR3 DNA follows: TGTGCCAGCAGCGTAGCTACGTCGGGGGAAACCGGGGAGCTGTTTTTT. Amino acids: CASSVATSGETGELFF. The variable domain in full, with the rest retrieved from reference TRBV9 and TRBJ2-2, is DSGVTQTPKHLITATGQRVTLRCSPRSGDLSVYWYQQSLDQGLQFLIQYYNGEERAKGNILERFSAQQFPDLHSELNLSSLELGDSALYFCASSVATSGETGELFFGEGSRLTVL.

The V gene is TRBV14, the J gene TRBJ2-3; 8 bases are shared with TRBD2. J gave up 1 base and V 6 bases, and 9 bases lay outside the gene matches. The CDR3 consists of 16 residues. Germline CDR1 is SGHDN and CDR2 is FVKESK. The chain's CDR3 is CASSPTAGVGTDTQYF. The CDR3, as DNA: TGTGCCAGCAGTCCCACAGCGGGAGTTGGCACAGATACGCAGTATTTT.

DNA for the CDR3: TGCGCCAGCAGCTTCGGACAGGAGCAAGAGACCCAGTACTTC. Translated: CASSFGQEQETQYF. The gene calls are TRBV5-1 and TRBJ2-5, with 7 bases aligning to TRBD1. CDR3 length: 14 residues. The germline CDR1 and CDR2 sequences are SGHRS and YFSETQ. Unmatched junction bases numbered 3, after V lost 2 bases and J lost 2 bases.

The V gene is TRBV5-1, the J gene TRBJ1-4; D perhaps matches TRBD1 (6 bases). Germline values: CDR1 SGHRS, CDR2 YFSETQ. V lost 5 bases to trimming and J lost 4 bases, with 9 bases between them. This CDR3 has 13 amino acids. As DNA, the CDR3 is TGCGCCAGCAGTCTGGACAGTAATGAAAAACTGTTTTTT. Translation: CASSLDSNEKLFF.

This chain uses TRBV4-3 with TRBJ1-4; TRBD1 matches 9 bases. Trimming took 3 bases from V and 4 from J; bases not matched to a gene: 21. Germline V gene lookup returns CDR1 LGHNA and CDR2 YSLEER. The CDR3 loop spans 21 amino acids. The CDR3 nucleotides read TGCGCCAGCAGCCACGTCAGACCGGGACAGGGTTTAAGCGCCCTTAATGAAAAACTGTTTTTT. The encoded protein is CASSHVRPGQGLSALNEKLFF.

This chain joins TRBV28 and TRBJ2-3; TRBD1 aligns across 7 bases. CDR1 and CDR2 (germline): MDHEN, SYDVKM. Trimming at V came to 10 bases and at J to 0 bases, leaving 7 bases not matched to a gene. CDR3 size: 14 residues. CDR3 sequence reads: CATSGTVSTDTQYF. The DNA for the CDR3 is TGTGCCACCTCTGGGACAGTGAGCACAGATACGCAGTATTTT.

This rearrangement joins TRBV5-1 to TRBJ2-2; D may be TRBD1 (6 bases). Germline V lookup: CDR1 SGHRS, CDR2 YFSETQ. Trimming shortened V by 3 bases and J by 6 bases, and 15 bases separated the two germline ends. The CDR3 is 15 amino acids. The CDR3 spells CASSSTGDGSGELFF. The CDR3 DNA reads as TGCGCCAGCAGCTCGACAGGCGATGGATCCGGGGAGCTGTTTTTT.

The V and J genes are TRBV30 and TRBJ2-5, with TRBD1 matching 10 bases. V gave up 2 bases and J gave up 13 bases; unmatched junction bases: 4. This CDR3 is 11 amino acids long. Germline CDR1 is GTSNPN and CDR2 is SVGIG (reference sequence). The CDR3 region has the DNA TGTGCCTGGAGTACGGACAGGGGGTCGTACTTC. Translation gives CAWSTDRGSYF.

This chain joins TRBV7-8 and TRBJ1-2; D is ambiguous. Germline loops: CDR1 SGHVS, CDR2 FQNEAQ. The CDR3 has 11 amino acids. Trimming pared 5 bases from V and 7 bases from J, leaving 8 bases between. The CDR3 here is CASSTGVGYTF. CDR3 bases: TGTGCCAGCAGCACCGGGGTTGGCTACACCTTC.

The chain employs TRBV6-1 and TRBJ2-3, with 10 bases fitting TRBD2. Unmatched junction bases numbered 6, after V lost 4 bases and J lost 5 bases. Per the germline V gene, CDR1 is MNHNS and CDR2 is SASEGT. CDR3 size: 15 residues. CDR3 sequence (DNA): TGTGCCAGCAGTGTCCTAGCGGGAGAGAAAGATACGCAGTATTTT. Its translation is CASSVLAGEKDTQYF.